These 21 T cell receptor beta chains share one sample of origin, sequenced in a study of blood T cells in healthy people across ages. Through a sample-barcoded 5' primer and a J-beta primer mix, a second PCR was run for roughly 7 to 12 cycles. One entry per CDR3 protein results from TCRdb running MiXCR on the 5' RACE reads. Seen here are 800,000 or so distinct CDR3 sequences, around 62% observed once, and the top ten hold roughly a quarter. What was sequenced was blood. The receptors originated from a man aged 25 to 45 in good health.

This rearrangement joins TRBV20-1 to TRBJ2-5; 7 bases agree with TRBD1. The end of the DNA fits TRBJ2-7 better, so the J call may be wrong. CDR1 and CDR2 from the germline V gene are DFQATT and SNEGSKA (reference sequence). This CDR3 comprises 13 residues. The CDR3 bases are TGCAGTGCTAGGTCGCAGGGGGCCTACGAGCAGTACTTC. Translated: CSARSQGAYEQYF.

The rearrangement joins TRBV20-1 to TRBJ2-3; the D gene could be TRBD1 or TRBD2 (6 bases each). Trimming left V 5 bases short and J 1 base short, with 19 bases between. Germline-derived CDR1 and CDR2 are DFQATT and SNEGSKA (reference sequence). The CDR3 sequence is 16 residues long. The CDR3 reads CSASNSFGGRTDTQYF. The CDR3 DNA is TGCAGTGCTTCTAACTCTTTCGGGGGCCGCACAGATACGCAGTATTTT.

This chain joins TRBV6-5 and TRBJ2-5; 10 bases match TRBD2. The junction had 5 bases not matched to a gene; V was cut back by 0 bases and J by 1 base. The CDR3 totals 17 residues. Per germline, CDR1 MNHEY and CDR2 SVGAGI. This CDR3 reads CASSYSRVAGGQETQYF. CDR3 nucleotide sequence: TGTGCCAGCAGTTACTCGAGAGTAGCGGGGGGCCAAGAGACCCAGTACTTC.

The chain recombines TRBV6-2 or TRBV6-3 with TRBJ2-3; TRBD2 aligns across 12 bases. The CDR3 covers 20 residues. Germline-derived CDR1 and CDR2 are MNHEY and SVGEGT. Trimming cost V 7 bases and J 7 bases; bases outside gene matches: 24. CDR3 sequence (DNA): TGTGCCAGCACTCCCACGACAGAAGGACCAGGACTAGCGGGGTGTTATACGCAGTATTTT. Its translation is CASTPTTEGPGLAGCYTQYF.

The chain employs TRBV5-6 and TRBJ2-1; D may correspond to TRBD1 or TRBD2 (5 bases each). The CDR3 consists of 12 residues. V gave up 4 bases and J gave up 10 bases, with 12 bases separating them. Germline loops: CDR1 SGHDT, CDR2 YYEEEE. The CDR3 loop reads CASSPGPTEQFF. The CDR3 DNA reads TGTGCCAGCAGCCCGGGACCTACGGAGCAGTTCTTC.

The chain is built from TRBV20-1 and TRBJ1-2; possible D gene TRBD1, 6 bases. Germline V gene data show CDR1 as DFQATT and CDR2 as SNEGSKA (reference sequence). V was shortened by 2 bases and J by 8 bases, with 12 bases between the two germline ends. The CDR3 is made up of 12 amino acids. Here the CDR3 DNA reads TGCAGTGCTAGAACTGGGGGCGACGGCTACACCTTC. This codes for CSARTGGDGYTF.

This chain uses TRBV7-3 with TRBJ2-1, with 7 bases matching TRBD1. CDR1 SGHTA and CDR2 FQGTGA come from the germline V gene. CDR3 length equals 14 residues. J was trimmed by 5 bases and V by 4 bases; bases with no gene match: 5. The CDR3 protein is CASSSTTGNNEQFF. DNA of the CDR3: TGTGCCAGCAGCTCCACGACAGGGAACAATGAGCAGTTCTTC.

The rearrangement joins TRBV20-1 to TRBJ1-5; the D gene is possibly TRBD1 (6 bases). Per germline, CDR1 DFQATT and CDR2 SNEGSKA (reference sequence). The CDR3 extends over 13 amino acids. V dropped 5 bases and J dropped 7 bases, with 15 bases sitting between them. CDR3 sequence reads: CSARWQGQQPQHF. Here the CDR3 DNA reads TGCAGTGCTCGGTGGCAGGGGCAGCAGCCCCAGCATTTT.

The chain has TRBV4-1 and TRBJ2-3, with 16 bases identical to TRBD2. J lost 3 bases, V lost 0 bases, and 6 bases had no gene match. The CDR3 totals 19 residues. Germline V gene sequence: CDR1 MGHRA, CDR2 YSYEKL. CDR3 nucleotide sequence: TGCGCCAGCAGCCAAGAGATGGGACTAGCGGGGGGGCGAACAGATACGCAGTATTTT. Translating gives CASSQEMGLAGGRTDTQYF.

The chain links TRBV5-1 to TRBJ2-6, with 12 nucleotides matching TRBD2. Germline CDR1 is SGHRS and CDR2 is YFSETQ. The length of the CDR3 is 20 residues. V was pared by 1 base and J by 0 bases, with 8 bases of the junction left unmatched. The CDR3 reads CASSLRLAGGPDSGANVLTF. The CDR3, as DNA: TGCGCCAGCAGCTTGAGGCTAGCGGGGGGGCCGGACTCTGGGGCCAACGTCCTGACTTTC. The whole variable domain, remainder taken from reference TRBV5-1 and TRBJ2-6, is KAGVTQTPRYLIKTRGQQVTLSCSPISGHRSVSWYQQTPGQGLQFLFEYFSETQRNKGNFPGRFSGRQFSNSRSEMNVSTLELGDSALYLCASSLRLAGGPDSGANVLTFGAGSRLTVL.

This rearrangement joins TRBV6-6 to TRBJ2-3; 7 bases are a match to TRBD2. V dropped 0 bases and J dropped 8; count of bases not matched to a gene: 11. Germline CDR1 reads MNHNY; CDR2 reads SVGAGI (reference sequence). There are 16 residues in the CDR3. The CDR3 DNA reads TGTGCCAGCAGTTACTCGAGATACGACTGGGAGGGTACGCAGTATTTT. Translating gives CASSYSRYDWEGTQYF.

V usage is TRBV7-8 and J usage is TRBJ1-5; D is uncertain. V was clipped by 4 bases and J by 0 bases, with 13 bases between them. This CDR3 contains 16 residues. Germline V lookup: CDR1 SGHVS, CDR2 FQNEAQ. The CDR3 region is CASSYRGRGSNQPQHF. In DNA form, the CDR3 reads TGTGCCAGCAGCTATCGAGGACGGGGTAGCAATCAGCCCCAGCATTTT.

The chain recombines TRBV12-3 or TRBV12-4 with TRBJ2-1; 11 bases map to TRBD2. This CDR3 comprises 16 residues. Germline trimming cut 5 bases from V and 6 bases from J; bases unmatched to any gene: 9. Written as DNA, the CDR3 is TGTGCCAGCAGTCCGAGAAGTAGCGGGGGGGCCAATGAGCAGTTCTTC. Translated, it gives CASSPRSSGGANEQFF.

This chain uses TRBV20-1 with TRBJ2-7; possibly TRBD2 for D (6 bases). V shed 5 bases and J shed 2 bases, with 16 bases lying between them. The germline V gene encodes CDR1 DFQATT and CDR2 SNEGSKA (reference sequence). This CDR3 region has 14 residues. This chain's CDR3 is CSAGSGGFPYEQYF. CDR3 coding DNA: TGCAGTGCTGGCTCCGGGGGATTCCCCTACGAGCAGTACTTC.

V is TRBV6-5 and J is TRBJ2-3; 8 nucleotides match TRBD1. CDR3 length: 16 amino acids. CDR1 and CDR2 (germline): MNHEY, SVGAGI. J gave up 1 base and V 5 bases, and 8 bases lay outside the gene matches. Here the CDR3 reads CASSPVDRGGTDTQYF. DNA for the CDR3: TGTGCCAGCAGTCCCGTTGACAGGGGTGGCACAGATACGCAGTATTTT.

In its sample, this clonotype was seen a few times. The V gene is TRBV7-9, the J gene TRBJ1-1; D ambiguous. V lost 1 base to trimming and J lost 5 bases, with 11 bases between them. The germline V gene encodes CDR1 SEHNR and CDR2 FQNEAQ (reference sequence). This CDR3 spans 14 amino acids. CDR3 nucleotide sequence: TGTGCCAGCAGCTTAGGGGGAGCCTGGACTGAAGCTTTCTTT. This codes for CASSLGGAWTEAFF.

CDR3 nucleotides: TGTGCCAGCAGCCTCCTGGAGGGACTAGCGGCTTACAATGAGCAGTTCTTC. Amino acids: CASSLLEGLAAYNEQFF. V and J are TRBV27 and TRBJ2-1; 11 positions agree with TRBD2. Germline V gives CDR1 MNHEY, CDR2 SMNVEV (reference sequence). The CDR3 spans 17 residues. V was clipped by 6 bases and J by 4 bases; unmatched bases: 11.

The DNA of the CDR3 is TGTGCCAGCAGCGTCGCGGGGGGGCCTGGTGAGCAGTTCTTC. Amino acids: CASSVAGGPGEQFF. The chain uses TRBV9 and TRBJ2-1; 9 bases fit TRBD2. This CDR3 has 14 residues. Germline V lookup: CDR1 SGDLS, CDR2 YYNGEE. Trimming at V came to 2 bases and at J to 9 bases, leaving 6 bases not matched to a gene. Using reference TRBV9 and TRBJ2-1 for the parts outside the CDR3, the full variable domain is DSGVTQTPKHLITATGQRVTLRCSPRSGDLSVYWYQQSLDQGLQFLIQYYNGEERAKGNILERFSAQQFPDLHSELNLSSLELGDSALYFCASSVAGGPGEQFFGPGTRLTVL.

This clonotype is a singleton in its sample. The J gene is TRBJ2-4, the V gene TRBV15, with D possibly matching TRBD2 (5 bases). The end of the DNA fits TRBJ2-7 better, so the J call may be wrong. The CDR3 runs 15 residues. CDR1 is LNHNV and CDR2 is YYDKDF in the germline V gene (reference sequence). CDR3 protein: CATSRDPGRGYEQYF. The CDR3 DNA reads TGTGCCACCAGCAGAGATCCCGGACGGGGCTACGAGCAGTACTTC.

This chain uses TRBV7-9 with TRBJ2-1, with D maybe TRBD1 (6 bases). The CDR3 is made up of 14 amino acids. Trimming stripped 3 bases from V and 6 bases from J, with 12 bases between. From germline, CDR1 is SEHNR and CDR2 FQNEAQ (reference sequence). The CDR3 region is CASSFGQGTNEQFF. The CDR3, as DNA: TGTGCCAGCAGCTTCGGGCAGGGGACCAATGAGCAGTTCTTC.

The chain links TRBV24-1 to TRBJ2-1, with 9 bases aligning to TRBD2. The CDR3 covers 13 residues. Germline-derived CDR1 and CDR2 are KGHDR and SFDVKD. J gave up 12 bases and V 0 bases, and 2 bases lay outside the gene matches. The CDR3: CATSDLRAGGQFF. CDR3 DNA: TGTGCCACCAGTGATTTGAGAGCGGGGGGGCAGTTCTTC.